Following are 7 T cell receptor beta chains from one sample sequenced in a study of cytomegalovirus exposure and HLA in healthy donors. Sequenced by immunoSEQ multiplex PCR; TCRdb stores in-frame clones only, minus some. The repertoire holds some 45,000 clones, roughly 94% seen once, with approximately 7.8% in the top ten. What was sequenced was PBMCs. Source of these receptors: a young woman in good health and CMV-seropositive.

The chain is built from TRBV6-4 and TRBJ2-1, with D possibly TRBD2 on 5 matching bases. Trimming removed 5 bases at V and 6 bases at J, with 14 bases between. CDR1 is MRHNA, CDR2 SNTAGT, per germline. CDR3 size: 14 residues. Here the CDR3 DNA reads TGTGCCAGCAGTCCCCTGGCCGAGGGCAATGAGCAGTTCTTC. Its protein is CASSPLAEGNEQFF.

This clone was detected only once. The chain carries TRBV15 and TRBJ2-1; the match to TRBD2 covers 13 bases. This CDR3 region has 16 residues. The J segment lost 6 bases and the V segment lost 3 bases, leaving 5 bases of the junction unmatched. In germline, CDR1 is LNHNV, CDR2 YYDKDF (reference sequence). The CDR3 protein is CATSRDGLAGANEQFF. CDR3 sequence (DNA): TGTGCCACCAGCAGGGACGGACTAGCGGGAGCCAATGAGCAGTTCTTC.

The gene calls are TRBV4-1 and TRBJ2-5; 8 positions agree with TRBD2. The CDR3 loop spans 13 amino acids. J lost 2 bases, V lost 8 bases, and 4 bases had no gene match. Germline V gives CDR1 MGHRA, CDR2 YSYEKL. This CDR3 reads CASSGGGQETQYF. Here the CDR3 DNA reads TGCGCCAGCTCGGGGGGGGGACAAGAGACCCAGTACTTC.

The gene calls are TRBV4-1 and TRBJ2-4, with 7 bases lining up with TRBD2. Trimming took 3 bases from V and 0 from J; bases not matched to a gene: 11. The germline gives CDR1 MGHRA, CDR2 YSYEKL. The CDR3 extends over 18 amino acids. The CDR3 here is CASSHGLAVGRAKNIQYF. CDR3 bases: TGCGCCAGCAGCCATGGCCTAGCGGTCGGGAGAGCCAAAAACATTCAGTACTTC.

The rearrangement uses TRBV5-4 and TRBJ2-7, with D maybe TRBD1 (5 bases). The V end lost 3 bases, the J end lost 3 bases, and 16 bases lay between the germline ends. The germline V gene encodes CDR1 SGHNT and CDR2 YYREEE (reference sequence). This CDR3 has 15 amino acids. The CDR3 protein is CASSSSTVVFYEQYF. CDR3 DNA: TGTGCCAGCAGCTCGTCGACAGTAGTATTCTACGAGCAGTACTTC.

This clone occurred once. In nucleotides, the CDR3 is TGTGCCTGGAGCCCTACTCACTGGAGGGGCGGCTACACCTTC. The encoded protein is CAWSPTHWRGGYTF. The chain is built from TRBV30 and TRBJ1-2, with D maybe TRBD1 (5 bases). The CDR3 loop spans 14 amino acids. Germline assignment: CDR1 GTSNPN and CDR2 SVGIG (reference sequence). Trimming stripped 3 bases from V and 8 bases from J, with 19 bases between.

V usage is TRBV7-8 and J usage is TRBJ2-7; D gene ambiguous. The CDR3 totals 17 residues. V lost 1 base and J lost 0, with 16 bases in between. CDR1 SGHVS and CDR2 FQNEAQ come from the germline V gene. This CDR3 reads CASSLDVRTVSSYEQYF. The CDR3 region has the DNA TGTGCCAGCAGCTTAGATGTTCGAACTGTTAGCTCCTACGAGCAGTACTTC.